These T cell receptor beta chains were read from a single sample in a study of blood T cell repertoires in COVID-19. Here immunoSEQ multiplex PCR was the method, and the copy in TCRdb shows in-frame clones only, minus some. The sample records some 150,000 clones, about four fifths being singletons. Sequencing was performed on peripheral blood. These receptors were collected from a woman between 55 and 75 years old with active or convalescent COVID-19. CDR3s include the opening cysteine and the closing phenylalanine or tryptophan. D genes are given only for firm matches. Not all rows give a size; the values are once, few, many and, for expanded clones, a class.

CSAGPGQGSSYNEQFF	TGCAGCGCAGGCCCCGGACAGGGGAGCTCCTACAATGAGCAGTTCTTC	TRBD1	-	TRBV29-1	TRBJ2-1
CASSPGQNTEAFF	TGCGCCAGCAGTCCGGGACAGAACACTGAAGCTTTCTTT	-	-	TRBV5-1	TRBJ1-1
CASSLDRTMNTEAFF	TGTGCCAGCAGCTTAGACAGGACGATGAACACTGAAGCTTTCTTT	-	few	TRBV7-9	TRBJ1-1
CASSPPAHNEQFF	TGTGCCAGCTCACCACCGGCCCACAATGAGCAGTTCTTC	-	-	TRBV18	TRBJ2-1
CASSYNGAQKNTEAFF	TGTGCCAGCAGTTACAATGGGGCCCAAAAAAACACTGAAGCTTTCTTT	-	-	TRBV6-5	TRBJ1-1
CASSTDRGLDQPQHF	TGTGCCAGCAGTACGGACAGGGGGCTTGATCAGCCCCAGCATTTT	TRBD1	-	TRBV28	TRBJ1-5
CASSVGETRLYEQYF	TGTGCCAGCAGCGTAGGGGAGACTAGGCTCTACGAGCAGTACTTC	-	-	TRBV9	TRBJ2-7
CASDPETADTQYF	TGTGCCAGCGATCCCGAGACAGCAGATACGCAGTATTTT	-	-	TRBV19	TRBJ2-3
CAWGGLAGSSSYNEQFF	TGTGCCTGGGGAGGACTAGCGGGTTCGAGCTCCTACAATGAGCAGTTCTTC	TRBD2	-	TRBV30	TRBJ2-1
CAWSVRQRETQYF	TGTGCCTGGAGTGTACGACAACGGGAGACCCAGTACTTC	-	few	TRBV30	TRBJ2-5
CASSLQGSGANVLTF	TGCGCCAGCAGCTTACAGGGCTCTGGGGCCAACGTCCTGACTTTC	-	-	TRBV5-1	TRBJ2-6
CASSRDRGTQYF	TGTGCCAGCAGTCGGGACAGGGGGACGCAGTACTTC	TRBD1	-	TRBV7-2	TRBJ2-7
CASSTGYYGYTF	TGTGCCAGCAGCACAGGGTACTATGGCTACACCTTC	-	few	TRBV28	TRBJ1-2
CASRKRVGQNTEAFF	TGTGCCAGCAGGAAACGGGTAGGACAGAACACTGAAGCTTTCTTT	-	-	TRBV7-9	TRBJ1-1
CASSTASRATGNTIYF	TGTGCCAGCAGTACAGCTTCGAGGGCCACTGGAAACACCATATATTTT	-	-	TRBV28	TRBJ1-3
CASSLSTGENEKLFF	TGCGCCAGCAGCTTGTCTACAGGGGAGAATGAAAAACTGTTTTTT	TRBD1	-	TRBV5-1	TRBJ1-4
CSVVFVGDSNQPQHF	TGCAGCGTTGTATTTGTAGGAGATAGCAATCAGCCCCAGCATTTT	-	-	TRBV29-1	TRBJ1-5